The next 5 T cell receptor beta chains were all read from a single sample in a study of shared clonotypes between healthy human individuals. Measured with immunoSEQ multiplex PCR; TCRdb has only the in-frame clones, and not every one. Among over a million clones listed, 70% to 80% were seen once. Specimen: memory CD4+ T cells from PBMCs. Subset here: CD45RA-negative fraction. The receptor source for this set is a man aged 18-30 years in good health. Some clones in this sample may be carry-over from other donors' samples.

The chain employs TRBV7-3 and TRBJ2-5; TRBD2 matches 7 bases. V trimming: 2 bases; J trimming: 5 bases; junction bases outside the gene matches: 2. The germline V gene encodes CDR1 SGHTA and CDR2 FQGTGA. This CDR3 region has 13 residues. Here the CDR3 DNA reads TGTGCCAGCAGCTTATTCGGGGGGGAGACCCAGTACTTC. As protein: CASSLFGGETQYF.

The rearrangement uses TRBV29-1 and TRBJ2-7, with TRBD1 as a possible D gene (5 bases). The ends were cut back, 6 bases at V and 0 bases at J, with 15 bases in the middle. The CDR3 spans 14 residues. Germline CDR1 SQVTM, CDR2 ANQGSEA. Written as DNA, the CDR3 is TGCAGCGTGGCAGGGCGCCAGAACTCCTACGAGCAGTACTTC. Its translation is CSVAGRQNSYEQYF.

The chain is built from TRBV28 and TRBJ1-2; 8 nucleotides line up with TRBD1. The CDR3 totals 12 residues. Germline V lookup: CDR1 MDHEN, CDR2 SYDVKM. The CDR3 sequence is CGVQGAVGGYTF. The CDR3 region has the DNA TGTGGGGTTCAGGGGGCAGTCGGTGGCTACACCTTC.

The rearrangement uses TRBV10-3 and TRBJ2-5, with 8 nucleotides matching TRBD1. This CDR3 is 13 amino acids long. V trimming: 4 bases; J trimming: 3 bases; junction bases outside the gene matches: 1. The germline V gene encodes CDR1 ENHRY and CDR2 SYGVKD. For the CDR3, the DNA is TGTGCCATCAGTGTGGGACAGGAAGAGACCCAGTACTTC. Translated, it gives CAISVGQEETQYF.

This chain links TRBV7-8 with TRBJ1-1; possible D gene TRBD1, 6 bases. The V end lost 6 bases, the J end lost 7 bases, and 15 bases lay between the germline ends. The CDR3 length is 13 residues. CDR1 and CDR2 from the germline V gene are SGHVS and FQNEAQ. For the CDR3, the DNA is TGTGCCAGCAGGCCAACAGGGTCTTATGAAGCTTTCTTT. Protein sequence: CASRPTGSYEAFF.